This passage covers 9 T cell receptor beta chains from one sample sequenced in a study of T-cell memory formation after mild COVID-19. TCRdb analysed the 5' RACE reads with MiXCR anew, one entry per CDR3 protein. The data hold tens of thousands of distinct CDR3 sequences, with over 15% observed a single time. What was sequenced was PBMCs or a T cell subset sorted from them (not recorded which). These receptors all stem from an adult woman who had mild COVID-19 (a few samples of this study predate the infection). Cell type and time point are not known.

This chain links TRBV13 with TRBJ2-1; 8 nucleotides match TRBD1. The V gene end was trimmed by 2 bases and the J gene end by 6 bases; junction bases not matched to a gene: 6. Germline V gene lookup returns CDR1 PRHDT and CDR2 FYEKMQ (reference sequence). This CDR3 spans 15 amino acids. The chain's CDR3 is CASSLRTGPANEQFF. The CDR3 nucleotides are TGTGCCAGCAGCTTAAGGACAGGGCCCGCCAATGAGCAGTTCTTC.

This clonotype came up many times. This chain connects TRBV5-1 to TRBJ2-7; no definite D call. CDR3 length: 12 residues. CDR1 and CDR2 (germline): SGHRS, YFSETQ. V dropped 4 bases and J dropped 5 bases, with 10 bases sitting between them. The CDR3 sequence: CASSLVPDEQYF. Here the CDR3 DNA reads TGCGCCAGCAGCCTGGTACCGGACGAGCAGTACTTC.

This chain links TRBV21-1 with TRBJ1-5; TRBD1 reflects the table's D call only, with no check against the DNA. TRBV21-1 is a known pseudogene. The CDR3 sequence is 17 residues long. The CDR3 is CASTKQTPPRGNQPQHF. The CDR3 DNA is TGTGCCAGCACCAAACAAACACCCCCGAGGGGCAATCAGCCCCAGCATTTT.

This clonotype has just a few counts. The rearrangement links TRBV29-1 to TRBJ2-5; perhaps TRBD2 as D (6 bases). The CDR3 is 13 amino acids. V shed 5 bases and J shed 2 bases, with 12 bases lying between them. Germline CDR1 reads SQVTM; CDR2 reads ANQGSEA. The CDR3 coding sequence is TGCAGCGTTCGACCCCGGGGGCAAGAGACCCAGTACTTC. It yields the protein CSVRPRGQETQYF.

This clonotype was counted only a few times. V gene TRBV25-1 combines with J gene TRBJ2-1, with a possible D match to TRBD2 (6 bases). The CDR3 covers 19 residues. Germline V lookup: CDR1 MGHDK, CDR2 SYGVNS. The germline V and J ends were trimmed by 6 bases and 3 bases, with 27 bases remaining between them. In nucleotides, the CDR3 is TGTGCCAGCAGCCCCCCGGACTACTTCGGGAGACGGAGCTACAATGAGCAGTTCTTC. Translated, it gives CASSPPDYFGRRSYNEQFF.

This clonotype was seen a few times. This sequence joins TRBV9 and TRBJ2-1; D perhaps matches TRBD2 (6 bases). From germline, CDR1 is SGDLS and CDR2 YYNGEE. The CDR3 is 18 residues long. V was pared by 2 bases and J by 2 bases, with 20 bases between. The CDR3 nucleotides read TGTGCCAGCAGCGTTTCCCTGGGCGCCCGGACTACCTACAATGAGCAGTTCTTC. Its protein product is CASSVSLGARTTYNEQFF.

This clonotype was recorded many times. The rearrangement joins TRBV4-2 to TRBJ2-3; possibly TRBD2 for D (5 bases). This CDR3 contains 17 residues. Looked up from germline, CDR1 is LGHNA and CDR2 is YNFKEQ. V dropped 0 bases and J dropped 2 bases, with 15 bases sitting between them. CDR3 region: CASSQEASLLYTDTQYF. In DNA form, the CDR3 reads TGTGCCAGCAGCCAAGAAGCTAGCCTCCTCTACACAGATACGCAGTATTTT.

The gene calls are TRBV7-9 and TRBJ2-5; D may be TRBD1 (6 bases). V dropped 8 bases and J dropped 3 bases, with 13 bases sitting between them. The germline CDR1 and CDR2 sequences are SEHNR and FQNEAQ (reference sequence). This CDR3 region has 13 residues. The CDR3 protein is CASGWDNEETQYF. As DNA, the CDR3 is TGTGCCAGCGGATGGGACAACGAAGAGACCCAGTACTTC.

This clonotype showed up just a few times. The V gene is TRBV7-9, the J gene TRBJ2-7; TRBD2 matches 8 bases. Germline CDR1 and CDR2: SEHNR and FQNEAQ (reference sequence). V lost 5 bases, J lost 3 bases, and 12 bases stayed unmatched. The CDR3 covers 16 residues. CDR3 DNA sequence: TGTGCCAGCAGCCCAGTGGTGCGGGGGGCCCTCTACGAGCAGTACTTC. Translating it yields CASSPVVRGALYEQYF.